These T cell receptor beta chains were read from a single sample in a study of T cells in Graves' hyperthyroidism and ophthalmopathy. TCRdb reanalysed the multiplex PCR reads using MiXCR and keeps one entry per CDR3 protein. This table holds about 500,000 distinct CDR3 sequences, 15% to 20% found once. The material sequenced was blood. The receptors were gathered from a woman in her 30s with Graves' ophthalmopathy. CDR3s include the opening cysteine and the closing phenylalanine or tryptophan. The D gene is left open where the match is weak. Size tells how often a clone was seen (once, few, many) or the class of an expanded clone, and some rows leave it out.

V	J	D	size	CDR3	DNA
TRBV7-9	TRBJ2-3	-	few	CASSLGLNAKKTSTDTQYF	TGTGCCAGCAGCTTGGGGCTGAACGCAAAAAAAACTAGCACAGATACGCAGTATTTT
TRBV5-1	TRBJ2-1	TRBD2	many	CASSHGTSGGRSSYNEQFF	TGCGCCAGCAGCCACGGGACTAGCGGGGGGAGAAGCTCCTACAATGAGCAGTTCTTC
TRBV27	TRBJ2-1	TRBD2	few	CASRLTTSGTYNEQFF	TGTGCCAGCAGATTAACGACTAGCGGAACTTACAATGAGCAGTTCTTC
TRBV9	TRBJ2-7	TRBD2	many	CASSGLAGSYEQYF	TGTGCCAGCAGCGGACTAGCGGGATCGTACGAGCAGTACTTC
TRBV6-2/TRBV6-3	TRBJ2-5	TRBD2	-	CASSEGLAGGPVYF	TGTGCCAGCAGTGAGGGACTAGCGGGAGGGCCGGTGTACTTC
TRBV28	TRBJ2-6	TRBD1	-	CASREQGASGANVLTF	TGTGCCAGCCGGGAACAGGGGGCTTCCGGGGCCAACGTCCTGACTTTC
TRBV5-6	TRBJ2-1	TRBD2	few	CASSLVAGGPWEQFF	TGTGCCAGCAGCTTGGTGGCGGGAGGGCCTTGGGAGCAGTTCTTC
TRBV4-3	TRBJ1-1	-	many	CASSQDWDLNTEAFF	TGCGCCAGCAGCCAAGATTGGGATTTGAACACTGAAGCTTTCTTT
TRBV9	TRBJ2-3	TRBD2	-	CASSVEGLAGVADTQYF	TGTGCCAGCAGCGTAGAAGGACTAGCGGGAGTGGCAGATACGCAGTATTTT
TRBV10-3	TRBJ2-7	-	few	CAISEAIRSSYEQYF	TGTGCCATCAGTGAGGCGATACGAAGCTCCTACGAGCAGTACTTC
TRBV4-2	TRBJ2-5	TRBD1	-	CASSQVDRGASTQYF	TGTGCCAGCAGCCAAGTGGACAGGGGAGCGTCGACCCAGTACTTC
TRBV27	TRBJ2-7	TRBD1	-	CASSSTPTGQGAGEQYF	TGTGCCAGCAGTTCAACCCCAACGGGACAGGGGGCCGGGGAGCAGTACTTC
TRBV28	TRBJ1-1	-	many	CASTEGSKTAEAFF	TGTGCCAGCACGGAGGGCAGTAAAACGGCTGAAGCTTTCTTT
TRBV29-1	TRBJ2-3	TRBD2	many	CSVEGGREEEDTQYF	TGCAGCGTTGAAGGCGGGAGAGAGGAGGAAGATACGCAGTATTTT
TRBV12-3/TRBV12-4	TRBJ2-1	-	few	CASSFMSPRANLQFF	TGTGCCAGCAGTTTTATGTCCCCTAGGGCCAATTTGCAGTTCTTC
TRBV11-1	TRBJ2-1	TRBD1	many	CASSIGQGSYNEQFF	TGTGCCAGCAGCATAGGACAGGGGTCCTACAATGAGCAGTTCTTC
TRBV28	TRBJ2-7	TRBD2	many	CASSSLLSSGRNVHEQYF	TGTGCCAGCAGTTCCCTCCTTTCTAGCGGGAGAAATGTCCACGAGCAGTACTTC
TRBV19	TRBJ2-7	-	-	CASSIRREQDEQYF	TGTGCCAGTAGTATCCGTCGGGAGCAGGACGAGCAGTACTTC
TRBV7-9	TRBJ1-5	-	few	CASSRGLGSQPQHF	TGTGCCAGCAGCCGCGGACTAGGGAGTCAGCCCCAGCATTTT
TRBV4-1	TRBJ1-2	-	many	CASSQTQAGIYGYTF	TGCGCCAGCAGCCAAACACAAGCAGGAATCTATGGCTACACCTTC
TRBV2	TRBJ1-5	-	many	CASSVGPSNQPQHF	TGTGCCAGCAGTGTGGGCCCGAGCAATCAGCCCCAGCATTTT
TRBV9	TRBJ2-1	-	-	CASSVGFNEQFF	TGTGCCAGCAGCGTAGGATTCAATGAGCAGTTCTTC
TRBV7-2	TRBJ2-3	-	-	CASTLPDTDTQYF	TGTGCCAGCACCCTACCAGACACAGATACGCAGTATTTT
TRBV27	TRBJ2-5	-	-	CASLTTSGTQYF	TGTGCCAGTCTTACCACCTCGGGGACCCAGTACTTC
TRBV2	TRBJ2-2	-	many	CASSPLSLPTGELFF	TGTGCCAGCAGTCCCCTCTCGCTGCCCACCGGGGAGCTGTTTTTT
TRBV6-1	TRBJ2-4	TRBD1	few	CASRSPSGGIQYF	TGTGCCAGCAGGTCCCCCTCAGGGGGCATTCAGTACTTC
TRBV7-2	TRBJ2-7	-	many	CASSFVSYEQYF	TGTGCCAGCAGCTTCGTCAGCTACGAGCAGTACTTC
TRBV7-9	TRBJ2-1	TRBD2	-	CASSYKAAGERDEQFF	TGTGCCAGCAGCTACAAGGCGGCGGGAGAGAGGGATGAGCAGTTCTTC
TRBV20-1	TRBJ1-3	-	-	CSARDVSSGNTIYF	TGCAGTGCTAGAGATGTGAGCTCTGGAAACACCATATATTTT
TRBV20-1	TRBJ2-2	-	few	CSARVIDGGELFF	TGCAGTGCTAGGGTTATCGACGGCGGGGAGCTGTTTTTT
TRBV6-2/TRBV6-3	TRBJ2-2	-	-	CASSTTRTVGRVGELFF	TGTGCCAGCAGTACCACCCGGACCGTAGGACGGGTCGGGGAGCTGTTTTTT
TRBV20-1	TRBJ2-7	-	few	CSALTGAYEQYF	TGCAGTGCCCTCACGGGAGCCTACGAGCAGTACTTC
TRBV4-1	TRBJ2-7	-	few	CASSHTGTQNYEQYF	TGCGCCAGCAGCCATACCGGGACCCAAAACTACGAGCAGTACTTC
TRBV7-9	TRBJ2-5	-	many	CASSSLSGGETQYF	TGTGCCAGCAGCTCTCTATCTGGCGGAGAGACCCAGTACTTC
TRBV24-1	TRBJ1-1	TRBD1	-	CATSDSTGDTEAFF	TGTGCCACCAGTGATTCGACAGGGGACACTGAAGCTTTCTTT
TRBV27	TRBJ2-1	-	-	CASSHRQSLGYDEQLF	TGTGCCAGCAGTCACAGACAGTCCCTCGGGTACGATGAGCAGCTCTTC
TRBV20-1	TRBJ1-3	-	few	CSAKTGTGNTIYF	TGCAGTGCTAAGACAGGAACGGGAAACACCATATATTTT
TRBV13	TRBJ2-7	TRBD1	-	CASSLGGTGTGGPYEQYF	TGTGCCAGCAGCTTAGGGGGGACCGGGACAGGGGGTCCTTACGAGCAGTACTTC
TRBV4-3	TRBJ2-7	-	few	CASSQENNGYEQYF	TGCGCCAGCAGCCAAGAAAACAACGGTTACGAGCAGTACTTC